The 2 T cell receptor beta chains listed next were all sequenced from one sample in a study of technical replicates of blood from a few donors. Data came from immunoSEQ multiplex PCR; TCRdb stores just in-frame clones and leaves some out. The sample records about 49,000 clones, roughly nine tenths being singletons. Sequencing was done on a sample of PBMCs. The receptors originated from a human donor in good health. Some clones in this sample may be carry-over from other donors' samples.

The chain combines TRBV10-3 with TRBJ1-6; 10 bases are a match to TRBD1. Germline lookup yields CDR1 ENHRY and CDR2 SYGVKD. This CDR3 has 19 amino acids. V lost 5 bases to trimming and J lost 7 bases; unmatched junction nucleotides: 17. The CDR3 region has the DNA TGTGCCATCAGTTCCGAAGACAGGGGGCCCCCAACTCGGAATTCACCCCTCCACTTT. This encodes CAISSEDRGPPTRNSPLHF.

The chain recombines TRBV6-5 with TRBJ2-7; 7 bases agree with TRBD1. Germline loops: CDR1 MNHEY, CDR2 SVGAGI. V shed 6 bases and J 6 bases; nucleotides not matched to a gene: 5. This CDR3 has 12 amino acids. Here the CDR3 reads CASSRQGLEQYF. The CDR3 bases are TGTGCCAGCAGCCGACAGGGCCTCGAGCAGTACTTC.